Listed below are T cell receptor beta chains from one sample, sequenced in a study of T-cell reconstitution after alpha-beta-depleted transplantation in children. MiXCR, applied by TCRdb to the PCR reads, yields one record per CDR3 protein. The sample shows some 29,000 distinct CDR3 sequences, about 6.2% of them seen only once. This specimen consisted of PBMCs, mostly from graft donor cells, obtained 180 days after TCRalphabeta/CD19-depleted stem cell transplant. The receptors originated from a male patient aged 10-17 years who had a stem cell transplant for acute myeloid leukemia, so the T cells may come from the graft donor. Each CDR3 is given with its conserved first and last residue. A D gene is named only where the DNA matches it firmly. Clone size is stated in some rows and not others, as once, few, many or a class when expanded.

abundance,d_gene,j_gene,v_gene,CDR3aa,CDR3nt
many,.,TRBJ2-5,TRBV15,CATSRGRGGTQYF,TGTGCCACCAGCAGGGGTAGAGGAGGGACCCAGTACTTC
many,.,TRBJ2-1,TRBV7-9,CASKLEPGEFYNEQFF,TGTGCCAGTAAGCTTGAACCCGGGGAGTTCTACAATGAGCAGTTCTTC
.,TRBD2,TRBJ2-7,TRBV2,CASRGTSGTYEQYF,TGTGCCAGCAGGGGGACTAGCGGTACCTACGAGCAGTACTTC
.,TRBD2,TRBJ2-7,TRBV7-1,CACSLTTGTSGSYEQYF,TGTGCCTGCTCCCTCACCACCGGGACTAGCGGCTCCTACGAGCAGTACTTC
.,TRBD1,TRBJ2-7,TRBV11-2,CASSSGQGRPHEQYF,TGTGCTAGCAGCTCTGGACAGGGGCGCCCCCACGAGCAGTACTTC
many,TRBD1,TRBJ1-2,TRBV7-2,CASSPPGQGAGYGYTF,TGTGCCAGCAGCCCCCCGGGACAGGGGGCAGGGTATGGCTACACCTTC
many,.,TRBJ1-4,TRBV29-1,CSVLHGDEKLFF,TGCAGCGTCCTTCATGGGGATGAAAAACTGTTTTTT
many,.,TRBJ1-2,TRBV28,CASSLNAPGNYGYTF,TGTGCCAGCAGTTTAAACGCTCCAGGCAACTATGGCTACACCTTC
many,.,TRBJ2-3,TRBV12-3/TRBV12-4,CASSPFGGAATDTQYF,TGTGCCAGCAGTCCCTTCGGGGGCGCAGCCACAGATACGCAGTATTTT
.,.,TRBJ2-2,TRBV12-3/TRBV12-4,CTFSSPWGGDTGELFFF,.
many,.,TRBJ1-6,TRBV7-8,CASSPRRGVNSPLHF,TGTGCCAGCAGCCCCCGGCGGGGGGTGAATTCACCCCTCCACTTT
many,.,TRBJ2-7,TRBV14,CASSQDLVRTYEQYF,TGTGCCAGCAGCCAAGATCTCGTGAGAACCTACGAGCAGTACTTC
many,TRBD1,TRBJ1-6,TRBV27,CASSTGGDSPLHF,TGTGCCAGCAGTACAGGGGGAGATTCACCCCTCCACTTT
many,.,TRBJ2-7,TRBV5-1,CASNEVAGSYEQYF,TGCGCCAGCAACGAAGTAGCCGGGTCCTACGAGCAGTACTTC
many,.,TRBJ2-5,TRBV6-2/TRBV6-3,CASSFNRAQETQYF,TGTGCCAGCAGTTTCAACAGGGCCCAAGAGACCCAGTACTTC
many,TRBD1,TRBJ2-2,TRBV19,CASTGTGNTGELFF,TGTGCCAGTACCGGGACAGGGAACACCGGGGAGCTGTTTTTT
many,.,TRBJ1-1,TRBV11-2,CASSRGRVNTEAFF,TGTGCCAGCAGCCGCGGGCGGGTGAACACTGAAGCTTTCTTT
many,TRBD2,TRBJ2-7,TRBV9,CASSAAGDSYEQYF,TGTGCCAGCAGCGCGGCGGGAGACTCCTACGAGCAGTACTTC
many,.,TRBJ2-4,TRBV20-1,CSAPRTGYLNIQYF,TGCAGTGCTCCTCGGACTGGATACTTAAACATTCAGTACTTC
many,.,TRBJ2-7,TRBV5-4,CASSLVSSLHEQYF,TGTGCCAGCAGCTTGGTTTCTAGTCTCCACGAGCAGTACTTC
many,TRBD1,TRBJ1-1,TRBV5-1,CASSLLAGQGEAFF,TGCGCCAGCAGCTTGCTCGCGGGACAGGGTGAAGCTTTCTTT
many,.,TRBJ1-1,TRBV6-5,CASSYSGYRRNTEAFF,TGTGCCAGCAGTTACTCGGGTTACAGGCGTAACACTGAAGCTTTCTTT
many,TRBD1,TRBJ2-5,TRBV5-1,CASSGVGQEKETQYF,TGCGCCAGCAGCGGGGTTGGACAGGAGAAAGAGACCCAGTACTTC
many,.,TRBJ1-4,TRBV29-1,CSVGETGANEKLFF,TGCAGCGTTGGAGAGACAGGTGCGAATGAAAAACTGTTTTTT
many,.,TRBJ1-4,TRBV7-9,CASSLRSDNEKLFF,TGTGCCAGCAGCTTAAGGTCAGACAATGAAAAACTGTTTTTT
many,TRBD2,TRBJ2-2,TRBV6-5,CASSYNLAGGTGELFF,TGTGCCAGCAGTTACAACCTAGCGGGAGGCACCGGGGAGCTGTTTTTT
many,.,TRBJ2-3,TRBV10-2,CASSDQVADTQYF,TGCGCCAGCAGTGACCAGGTTGCAGATACGCAGTATTTT
many,.,TRBJ2-5,TRBV7-9,CASSLAPGGKTQYF,TGTGCCAGCAGCTTAGCGCCCGGGGGAAAGACCCAGTACTTC
many,.,TRBJ1-2,TRBV25-1,CASSGDPGHGSYGYTF,TGTGCCAGCAGTGGAGACCCGGGACACGGTTCCTATGGCTACACCTTC
many,.,TRBJ2-7,TRBV20-1,CSARVIGGTAYEQYF,TGCAGTGCTAGAGTCATTGGCGGGACCGCCTACGAGCAGTACTTC
medium-sized,TRBD1,TRBJ2-7,TRBV5-5,CASSVGTGDTYEQYF,TGTGCCAGCAGCGTCGGGACAGGGGATACCTACGAGCAGTACTTC
many,TRBD2,TRBJ2-4,TRBV4-3,CASSRWREIPNIQYF,TGCGCCAGCAGCCGGTGGCGGGAGATCCCCAACATTCAGTACTTC
many,TRBD1,TRBJ1-4,TRBV7-3,CASSPTGATNEKLFF,TGTGCCAGCAGCCCGACAGGGGCAACTAATGAAAAACTGTTTTTT
many,TRBD1,TRBJ1-4,TRBV29-1,CSVLGQGIEKLFF,TGCAGCGTCCTCGGACAGGGGATAGAAAAACTGTTTTTT
many,.,TRBJ2-1,TRBV28,CASSFRKAKTYNEQFF,TGTGCCAGCAGTTTTAGAAAAGCGAAAACCTACAATGAGCAGTTCTTC
few,.,TRBJ1-5,TRBV24-1,CATSDPGEGQPQHF,TGTGCCACCAGTGACCCCGGGGAGGGGCAGCCCCAGCATTTT
many,TRBD1,TRBJ1-2,TRBV5-5,CASSLRGGQDSGYTF,TGTGCCAGCAGCTTGAGAGGGGGACAGGATAGTGGCTACACCTTC
many,TRBD1,TRBJ2-7,TRBV7-9,CASTTGTGTYEQYF,TGTGCCAGCACCACCGGGACAGGGACCTACGAGCAGTACTTC
many,TRBD2,TRBJ2-5,TRBV20-1,CSEVDSGNQETQYF,TGCAGTGAAGTCGATAGCGGGAACCAAGAGACCCAGTACTTC
many,.,TRBJ1-5,TRBV6-5,CASSSTGGGSNQPQHF,TGTGCCAGCAGTTCCACCGGGGGCGGTAGCAATCAGCCCCAGCATTTT
many,.,TRBJ1-2,TRBV7-9,CASSLAGYGYTF,TGTGCCAGCAGCTTAGCTGGCTATGGCTACACCTTC
many,TRBD1,TRBJ1-1,TRBV5-1,CASSLAQTGGSEAFF,TGCGCCAGCAGCTTGGCGCAGACAGGGGGCTCGGAAGCTTTCTTT